Included here is one TCR beta chain sequence, with context. This sample is part of a study of CD8 T cells in Susac syndrome. Random hexamers were used to reverse transcribe an amount of roughly 0.5 to 1 ug RNA. Multiplex immunoSEQ PCR targeted 54 Vbeta and 13 Jbeta TCR beta segments. One entry per CDR3 protein results from TCRdb running MiXCR on the immunoSEQ multiplex PCR reads. The sample has a few hundred thousand distinct CDR3 sequences, 92% seen once. Trimming took 8 bases from V and 9 from J; bases not matched to a gene: 8. Germline V gene lookup returns CDR1 LNHDA and CDR2 SQIVND (reference sequence). The CDR3 has 13 residues. Purification of the CD8+ and CD4+ T cells relied on negative isolation, and TEMRA cells underwent FACS enrichment.

This chain joins TRBV19 and TRBJ1-1; 11 nucleotides align to TRBD1. The origin of this receptor is a human donor with multiple sclerosis. The sequencing sample was made of CD4+ T cells from PBMCs. This CDR3 is CASDPGQGVKAFF. The CDR3 DNA reads as TGTGCCAGTGATCCGGGACAGGGGGTGAAAGCTTTCTTT.